Detailed here is one T cell receptor beta chain. What it recognizes is unknown. Sequenced by immunoSEQ multiplex PCR; TCRdb stores in-frame clones only, minus some. The data contain almost 45,000 clones, roughly two thirds of them singletons. The CDR3 length is 14 residues. From germline, CDR1 is SGHRS and CDR2 YFSETQ. After removal of 4 bases from V and 6 bases from J, the junction contained 10 bases not matched to a gene. The sample belongs to a study of cytotoxic CD8 clonotypes in ibrutinib-treated CLL. Study summary: Responses: some 24 partial, 2 complete; after median about 70 months, about 15 stayed remitted, some twelve progressed. Findings and limits, study-wide: Clonality increased at ibrutinib response, then returned toward baseline at progression.

The sequencing used PBMCs, collected after 12 months of ibrutinib treatment. The chain joins TRBV5-1 to TRBJ2-7, with 7 bases that match TRBD1. This receptor was identified in a human donor with chronic lymphocytic leukemia. The CDR3 loop reads CASSVRDSAPEQYF. The CDR3 bases are TGCGCCAGCAGCGTCCGGGACAGCGCACCCGAGCAGTACTTC.